Described below is a single T cell receptor beta chain sequence and its context. Its antigen is still unknown. The primer mix had 60 Vbeta and 13 Jbeta primers. Repertoires were generated with immunoSEQ multiplex PCR, while TCRdb's copy carries only in-frame clones and drops some. The sample shows some 150,000 clones, just under 80% of them seen only once. This sample was included in a study of cytomegalovirus exposure and HLA in healthy donors. Study background: Inside one of the first data releases sat 85 million or so unique TCRs taken from HLA-typed donors. Study results and limitations: While the bulk of TCR sequences proved rare, some public TCRs turned up in many donors.

V shed 6 bases and J shed 3 bases, with 15 bases lying between them. There are 14 residues in the CDR3. The germline CDR1 and CDR2 sequences are MNHNY and SVGAGI (reference sequence). The sequenced sample consisted of PBMCs. The receptor was isolated from a woman aged 45-60 years in good health and CMV-seronegative. The chain links TRBV6-6 to TRBJ2-7; D is possibly TRBD1 (6 bases). CDR3 region: CASSPTGISYEQYF. The DNA of the CDR3 is TGTGCCAGCAGCCCCACAGGGATCAGCTACGAGCAGTACTTC.